This record looks at one T cell receptor beta chain sequence and its context. V lost 4 bases to trimming and J lost 4 bases; unmatched junction nucleotides: 5. CDR1 and CDR2 from the germline V gene are LNHDA and SQIVND (reference sequence). There are 15 residues in the CDR3. The data belong to a study of blood T cell repertoires in COVID-19. In the study overall: From T cells, B-cell-depleted T cells, or PBMCs came the material, which was cDNA or gDNA.

Clones were sequenced by immunoSEQ multiplex PCR, and TCRdb holds only the in-frame ones, with some missing. This table holds roughly 170,000 clones, over 60% found once. Sequencing used peripheral blood. This TCR derives from a woman between 70 and 85 years old with acute or convalescent COVID-19. The chain joins TRBV19 to TRBJ1-5; 9 nucleotides agree with TRBD1. The CDR3 sequence: CASSKQGAGNQPQHF. CDR3 nucleotides: TGTGCCAGTAGTAAACAGGGGGCTGGTAATCAGCCCCAGCATTTT.